The source of this TCR beta chain is a study of vaccination effects on CD4 cells after COVID-19. Points from the study as a whole: Of the vaccine-induced clones from healthy vaccinees, merely 1 of 255 recognized common cold coronaviruses as well.

Trimming left V 0 bases short and J 14 bases short, with 9 bases between. This CDR3 has 12 residues. Germline CDR1 is SGHRS and CDR2 is YFSETQ. In the case of this clone: Its antigen remains unidentified.

Before sequencing took place, the ViraFEST assay used viral peptide pools to expand antigen-specific CD4+ T cells. Culture lasted about 11 days before CD4+ T cell isolation. Participants got two doses of BNT162b2 or mRNA-1273 vaccine. Vaccinated recipients, who were negative for nucleocapsid antibodies, had no history of SARS-CoV-2 infection. After 1.5 million to 2 million PBMC were placed in each well, they were cultured with about 10 IU/ml IL-2 and about 10 ug/ml peptides. IL-2 medium was substituted for half the medium on days 3 and 7. TCRdb's copy holds only in-frame clones and misses some; the assay was immunoSEQ multiplex PCR. The sample lists about 59,000 clones, just under 80% occurring once.

The clonotype comes from a human donor who received a COVID-19 vaccine. The material sequenced was CD4+ T cells from PBMCs cultured with HCoV-OC43 spike peptides, taken after COVID-19 vaccination. Subset noted: HCoV-OC43 spike overlapping peptide pool stimulation. V gene TRBV5-1 combines with J gene TRBJ1-6; D remains ambiguous. The CDR3 DNA reads TGCGCCAGCAGCTTGGACGAAGGGACCCTCCACTTT. Amino acid sequence: CASSLDEGTLHF.